This T cell receptor beta chain is drawn from a study of T-cell reconstitution after alpha-beta-depleted transplantation in children. This clonotype has more than one count but fewer than ten. Its target is not known. The authors prepared the TCRbeta library with unique molecular identifiers. TCRdb redid the calling of the PCR reads with MiXCR, one entry per CDR3 protein. Among 750,000 to 950,000 distinct CDR3 sequences listed, about 16% were seen once. Points from the study as a whole: Several hundred rapidly expanded clones from non-depleted graft cells reportedly supplied alpha-beta T cells about two months post-transplant. Newly produced T cells mostly provided counts and TCRbeta diversity after one year, as hyperexpanded clones declined. Recipient T cells and thymic progenitors that survived were the source of the high TCRbeta diversity seen at day 60 in some patients.

The sample was PBMCs, mostly from graft donor cells, taken 360 days after TCRalphabeta/CD19-depleted stem cell transplant. The source is a male patient aged 5 to 17 who had a stem cell transplant for acute lymphoblastic leukemia, so the T cells may come from the graft donor.

CDR3 coding DNA: TGTGCCAGCAGTGAGGGCAAAGAGACCCAGTACTTC. Translation: CASSEGKETQYF. The chain employs TRBV6-5 and TRBJ2-5, with D possibly matching TRBD2 (5 bases). Looked up from germline, CDR1 is MNHEY and CDR2 is SVGAGI. CDR3 size: 12 residues. Trimming stripped 5 bases from V and 3 bases from J, with 7 bases between.